This T cell receptor beta chain was observed in a study of post-analysis software for immune sequencing data. Study summary: Recorded subtypes: relapsing-remitting, secondary progressive, progressive-relapsing; some patients unannotated.

General study results and limits: In patients, TRBV5-6, TRBV5-1 and TRBV20-1 belonged to roughly five TRBV segments found more frequently than in controls. Co-batched samples clustered tightly together by F measure. The study found significantly lower normalized Chao1 diversity in multiple sclerosis patients than in controls.

TCR beta cDNA libraries had unique molecular identifiers. Once about 0.85 to 10 million T cells were used, hundreds of thousands of cDNA molecules resulted. A single record per CDR3 protein comes from TCRdb applying MiXCR to the PCR reads. This table holds about 620,000 distinct CDR3 sequences, roughly 45% found once. With respect to this clonotype: Antigen: not known.

CDR1 is ENHRY and CDR2 is SYGVKD in the germline V gene. The CDR3 has 15 amino acids. V shed 3 bases and J 2 bases; nucleotides not matched to a gene: 6. Sequencing was done on a sample of blood. The sequence came from a girl aged 10 to 17 with multiple sclerosis. J is TRBJ1-2 and V is TRBV10-3; TRBD1 matches at 7 bases. This CDR3 is CAISENSGQNYGYTF. The CDR3 nucleotides read TGTGCCATCAGTGAAAACTCGGGACAGAACTATGGCTACACCTTC.